Each of the 29 T cell receptor beta chains below was sequenced from the same sample in a study of Ad26.COV2.S vaccination and SARS-CoV-2 variants (dated by TCRdb to about 2021). The meaning of the sample's treatment or condition label: roughly 18 received Ad26.COV2.S at low or high dose, single or two shots; 5 received placebo; per-sample allocation not given. For vaccine and placebo recipients, the sequenced repertoires came from samples collected on day 63 after the first injection. Library creation used the immunoSEQ multiplex PCR assay. TCRdb carries this immuneACCESS record with in-frame sequences only. Its versions omit some clonotypes, under half of them owing to an unresolved V gene in the studies checked, with the rest unexplained. For this sample the table gives 380,000 or so clones, of which approximately 86% were detected only once. Around 11% of the sample rests with the top ten. The source material was peripheral blood, sampled in a trial of Ad26.COV2.S vaccine versus placebo. The receptors stem from a person between 18 and 59 years old who received the Ad26.COV2.S COVID-19 vaccine or a placebo.

This chain's CDR3 is CASSPFRGEQYF. The CDR3 bases are TGTGCCAGCAGCCCCTTTCGAGGGGAGCAGTACTTC. V is TRBV14 and J is TRBJ2-7; possibly TRBD2 for D (5 bases). Trimming shortened V by 4 bases and J by 7 bases, and 11 bases separated the two germline ends. CDR1 is SGHDN and CDR2 is FVKESK in the germline V gene. The CDR3 runs to 12 residues.

The rearrangement links TRBV6-2 or TRBV6-3 to TRBJ1-5; D unclear. Trimming took 2 bases from V and 12 from J, leaving 11 bases between them. The CDR3 runs to 12 residues. CDR1 and CDR2 from the germline V gene are MNHEY and SVGEGT. The chain's CDR3 is CASSYPRHLQHF. The CDR3 DNA reads as TGTGCCAGCAGTTACCCAAGACACCTCCAGCATTTT.

The chain employs TRBV28 and TRBJ1-6; D unclear. This CDR3 contains 14 residues. Trimming removed 5 bases at V and 12 bases at J, with 17 bases between. The germline gives CDR1 MDHEN, CDR2 SYDVKM. This CDR3 is CASSPYERLGPLHF. The DNA of the CDR3 is TGTGCCAGCAGTCCGTACGAGCGGTTGGGACCCCTCCACTTT.

Here the CDR3 reads CASSPFLGADTQYF. Written as DNA, the CDR3 is TGTGCCAGCAGCCCCTTCCTGGGGGCAGATACGCAGTATTTT. The chain recombines TRBV7-2 with TRBJ2-3; D may correspond to TRBD1 or TRBD2 (5 bases each). The CDR3 covers 14 residues. V dropped 5 bases and J dropped 4 bases, with 13 bases sitting between them. The germline gives CDR1 SGHTA, CDR2 FQGNSA. Complete variable domain (other parts from reference TRBV7-2 and TRBJ2-3): GAGVSQSPSNKVTEKGKDVELRCDPISGHTALYWYRQSLGQGLEFLIYFQGNSAPDKSGLPSDRFSAERTGGSVSTLTIQRTQQEDSAVYLCASSPFLGADTQYFGPGTRLTVL.

The CDR3 bases are TGTGCCAGCAGCTTAGAGGCAGAGTTTTCACCCCTCCACTTT. Translating gives CASSLEAEFSPLHF. The chain recombines TRBV7-2 with TRBJ1-6, with D unclear. The CDR3 spans 14 residues. Trimming removed 1 base from V and 9 bases from J, with 10 bases in between. CDR1 is SGHTA and CDR2 is FQGNSA in the germline V gene.

This clone was seen only once. The J gene is TRBJ1-4, the V gene TRBV5-5; D not certain. From germline, CDR1 is SGHKS and CDR2 YYEKEE (reference sequence). V was trimmed by 1 base and J by 7 bases, leaving 5 bases between them. The CDR3 extends over 12 amino acids. CDR3 sequence (DNA): TGTGCCAGCAGCTTGTACGGTGAAAAACTGTTTTTT. Translated: CASSLYGEKLFF.

The chain recombines TRBV10-2 with TRBJ1-3; 7 positions match TRBD1. Germline V gene sequence: CDR1 WSHSY, CDR2 SAAADI. After removal of 6 bases from V and 2 bases from J, the junction contained 19 bases not matched to a gene. This CDR3 comprises 19 residues. Here the CDR3 DNA reads TGCGCCAGCAGAGCAGGGACAGCAATAAACACCTTGACTGGAAACACCATATATTTT. Translation: CASRAGTAINTLTGNTIYF.

CDR3 sequence reads: CASSIGAALTEAFF. CDR3 nucleotides: TGTGCCAGTAGTATAGGCGCAGCCCTCACTGAAGCTTTCTTT. The chain has TRBV19 and TRBJ1-1; D gene unclear. This CDR3 spans 14 amino acids. The ends were cut back, 1 base at V and 4 bases at J, with 10 bases in the middle. Germline lookup yields CDR1 LNHDA and CDR2 SQIVND (reference sequence).

The gene calls are TRBV28 and TRBJ1-1, with 9 bases aligning to TRBD1. Germline V gene lookup returns CDR1 MDHEN and CDR2 SYDVKM. This CDR3 region has 16 residues. The ends lost 5 bases at V and 5 bases at J; junction bases unmatched: 12. The CDR3 region has the DNA TGTGCCAGCAGTACAACGGGGACAGGGTATGGGACTGAAGCTTTCTTT. It encodes CASSTTGTGYGTEAFF.

V and J are TRBV10-3 and TRBJ1-2, with D unclear. There are 12 residues in the CDR3. V was clipped by 4 bases and J by 3 bases, with 6 bases between them. Germline V lookup: CDR1 ENHRY, CDR2 SYGVKD. CDR3 sequence (DNA): TGTGCCATCAGTGGGGCAGACTATGGCTACACCTTC. As protein: CAISGADYGYTF.

This clone was seen only once. The chain has TRBV6-6 and TRBJ1-3, with no clear D. The V end was cut by 6 bases, the J end by 0 bases, with 15 bases between. This CDR3 has 16 residues. Germline V gives CDR1 MNHNY, CDR2 SVGAGI (reference sequence). Here the CDR3 reads CASSSPATYSGNTIYF. CDR3 in DNA: TGTGCCAGCAGCTCCCCGGCCACCTACTCTGGAAACACCATATATTTT.

The J gene is TRBJ1-6, the V gene TRBV6-5, with TRBD1 matching 11 bases. The V segment lost 6 bases and the J segment 12 bases; nucleotides outside the gene matches: 10. The CDR3 has 15 residues. CDR1 and CDR2 from the germline V gene are MNHEY and SVGAGI. The CDR3 loop reads CASSPDGTGGGPLHF. The CDR3 DNA is TGTGCCAGCAGCCCGGACGGGACAGGGGGTGGACCCCTCCACTTT.

This clone was seen just once. The chain couples TRBV28 to TRBJ2-7; 8 bases match TRBD2. The V gene end was trimmed by 5 bases and the J gene end by 2 bases; junction bases not matched to a gene: 8. Germline V gene data show CDR1 as MDHEN and CDR2 as SYDVKM. The CDR3 sequence is 15 residues long. In DNA, the CDR3 is TGTGCCAGCAGTCCCCGACTAGCGAGGACCTACGAGCAGTACTTC. This codes for CASSPRLARTYEQYF.

The rearrangement links TRBV23-1 to TRBJ1-4; tentatively, D is TRBD1 (6 bases). TRBV23-1 is given ORF status, its function remaining uncertain. This CDR3 has 16 residues. V gave up 10 bases and J gave up 4 bases, with 22 bases separating them. In DNA form, the CDR3 reads TGCGCCAACCGAACAGGGTTCCCAGGCGATAATGAAAAACTGTTTTTT. This translates into CANRTGFPGDNEKLFF.

V gene TRBV28 combines with J gene TRBJ1-2; D remains unclear. Trimming took 5 bases from V and 8 from J, leaving 9 bases between them. The length of the CDR3 is 11 residues. Per the germline V gene, CDR1 is MDHEN and CDR2 is SYDVKM. The DNA of the CDR3 is TGTGCCAGCAGTGATTCACGCGGCTACACCTTC. Amino acids: CASSDSRGYTF.

A remark on this clone: Compared with germline, one end of the junction differs, possibly owing to a read error. This chain connects TRBV5-1 to TRBJ2-5; D may correspond to TRBD1 or TRBD2 (6 bases each). The CDR3 extends over 13 amino acids. Germline V gene data show CDR1 as SGHRS and CDR2 as YFSETQ. CDR3 amino acids: CASSLDPQGTPDF. CDR3 DNA: TGCGCCAGCAGCTTAGACCCCCAGGGGACTCCAGACTTC. Full variable domain (remainder filled in from reference TRBV5-1 and TRBJ2-5): KAGVTQTPRYLIKTRGQQVTLSCSPISGHRSVSWYQQTPGQGLQFLFEYFSETQRNKGNFPGRFSGRQFSNSRSEMNVSTLELGDSALYLCASSLDPQGTPDFGPGTRLLVL.

The chain links TRBV7-8 to TRBJ1-6; the D is unclear. In germline, CDR1 is SGHVS, CDR2 FQNEAQ. This CDR3 spans 16 amino acids. V lost 1 base and J 0 bases, leaving 7 bases between the germline ends. The CDR3 nucleotides read TGTGCCAGCAGCTTAGACACCAGCTCCTATAATTCACCCCTCCACTTT. Its translation: CASSLDTSSYNSPLHF.

The J gene is TRBJ1-5, the V gene TRBV27, with 7 bases aligning to TRBD1. The CDR3 is made up of 14 amino acids. From germline, CDR1 is MNHEY and CDR2 SMNVEV (reference sequence). Trimming at V came to 4 bases and at J to 6 bases, leaving 6 bases not matched to a gene. The CDR3: CASSYQGVGQPQHF. CDR3 nucleotide sequence: TGTGCCAGCAGTTACCAGGGGGTGGGTCAGCCCCAGCATTTT.

This clone showed up just once. The gene calls are TRBV5-4 and TRBJ2-2; TRBD2 agrees at 7 bases. This CDR3 is built from 15 residues. CDR1 is SGHNT and CDR2 is YYREEE in the germline V gene (reference sequence). V trimming: 0 bases; J trimming: 8 bases; junction bases outside the gene matches: 7. CDR3 amino acids: CASSLALASGGELFF. CDR3 in DNA: TGTGCCAGCAGCTTGGCCTTGGCTAGCGGAGGGGAGCTGTTTTTT.

The rearrangement joins TRBV6-1 to TRBJ1-2, with TRBD1 identical over 7 bases. The V gene end was trimmed by 4 bases and the J gene end by 0 bases; junction bases not matched to a gene: 11. CDR1 and CDR2 from the germline V gene are MNHNS and SASEGT. The CDR3 is made up of 17 amino acids. Written as DNA, the CDR3 is TGTGCCAGCAGTGCGTATGGGACAGTAATAGCTAACTATGGCTACACCTTC. It specifies CASSAYGTVIANYGYTF.

This clone was seen once. The chain joins TRBV6-5 to TRBJ2-7, with a weak D call TRBD2 (7 bases). There are 14 residues in the CDR3. Trimming cost V 5 bases and J 3 bases, with 14 bases left between them. Germline-derived CDR1 and CDR2 are MNHEY and SVGAGI. CDR3 residues: CASSSGTWDYEQYF. The DNA for the CDR3 is TGTGCCAGCAGTAGCGGGACATGGGACTACGAGCAGTACTTC.

V gene TRBV6-5 combines with J gene TRBJ2-7; the D call may be TRBD1 or TRBD2 (5 bases each). The V gene lost 2 bases and the J gene lost 3 bases, with 11 bases spanning the gap. CDR1 is MNHEY and CDR2 is SVGAGI in the germline V gene. The CDR3 runs to 14 residues. The chain's CDR3 is CASSYEERGYEQYF. DNA of the CDR3: TGTGCCAGCAGTTACGAGGAGAGGGGCTACGAGCAGTACTTC.

The V and J genes are TRBV7-2 and TRBJ2-7, with a possible D match to TRBD1 (5 bases). This CDR3 spans 16 amino acids. Per the germline V gene, CDR1 is SGHTA and CDR2 is FQGNSA. The V end was cut by 5 bases, the J end by 6 bases, with 23 bases between. The CDR3, as DNA: TGTGCCAGCAGCGCAGCTTGGGGTCAGGGTAAGGCCGAGCAGTACTTC. Its protein is CASSAAWGQGKAEQYF.

The rearrangement uses TRBV5-1 and TRBJ2-1; 9 nucleotides line up with TRBD2. The CDR3 has 17 amino acids. With 2 bases clipped from V and 6 bases from J, the junction kept 12 bases outside the gene matches. Germline-derived CDR1 and CDR2 are SGHRS and YFSETQ. CDR3 sequence: CASSFGSGRQFSNEQFF. The CDR3 DNA reads TGCGCCAGCAGCTTTGGAAGCGGGAGGCAGTTTTCCAATGAGCAGTTCTTC.

The chain employs TRBV5-1 and TRBJ1-1; D is undetermined. V lost 6 bases and J 0 bases, leaving 12 bases between the germline ends. Germline CDR1 is SGHRS and CDR2 is YFSETQ. The CDR3 runs 14 residues. The DNA for the CDR3 is TGCGCCAGCAATAATGGAGCGTTGAACACTGAAGCTTTCTTT. It yields the protein CASNNGALNTEAFF.

The V gene is TRBV4-3, the J gene TRBJ1-1; D ambiguous. This CDR3 is 14 amino acids long. The V gene's germline CDR1 is LGHNA and CDR2 YSLEER. V lost 3 bases and J 0 bases, leaving 8 bases between the germline ends. The CDR3 sequence is CASSQGFLNTEAFF. The CDR3 bases are TGCGCCAGCAGCCAGGGATTCCTGAACACTGAAGCTTTCTTT.

J is TRBJ2-7 and V is TRBV28; possibly TRBD2 for D (5 bases). This CDR3 is built from 14 residues. CDR1 and CDR2 from the germline V gene are MDHEN and SYDVKM. V was cut by 2 bases and J by 2 bases, with 10 bases left in between. CDR3 DNA sequence: TGTGCCAGCAGTTTAGGAGGAGGAGCCTACGAGCAGTACTTC. The encoded protein is CASSLGGGAYEQYF.

The rearrangement links TRBV7-2 to TRBJ2-7; 8 bases line up with TRBD1. Germline-derived CDR1 and CDR2 are SGHTA and FQGNSA. Trimming cost V 5 bases and J 1 base; bases outside gene matches: 7. The length of the CDR3 is 15 residues. CDR3 sequence (DNA): TGTGCCAGCAGCCTTACAGGGGGAACATCCTACGAGCAGTACTTC. Its protein is CASSLTGGTSYEQYF. Supplemented by reference TRBV7-2 and TRBJ2-7, the full variable domain reads GAGVSQSPSNKVTEKGKDVELRCDPISGHTALYWYRQSLGQGLEFLIYFQGNSAPDKSGLPSDRFSAERTGGSVSTLTIQRTQQEDSAVYLCASSLTGGTSYEQYFGPGTRLTVT.

The V gene is TRBV4-3, the J gene TRBJ1-4; 8 nucleotides agree with TRBD1. This CDR3 has 16 residues. Germline assignment: CDR1 LGHNA and CDR2 YSLEER. With V trimmed by 3 bases and J by 8 bases, 11 bases remained unmatched. CDR3 in DNA: TGCGCCAGCAGCCAGCAGACAGGGGTGGGTGAGGAAAAACTGTTTTTT. It encodes CASSQQTGVGEEKLFF.